This T cell receptor (beta chain) was recorded in a study of cytomegalovirus exposure and HLA in healthy donors. The PCR employed 60 Vbeta primers together with 13 Jbeta primers. Clones were read by immunoSEQ multiplex PCR, and TCRdb kept only the in-frame ones, dropping some. Of about 60,000 clones in the sample, roughly 80% are singletons; the top ten hold more than 3%. The table lists this clone with a few counts. CDR1 is MNHEY and CDR2 is SVGAGI in the germline V gene. The CDR3 contains 13 residues. V dropped 4 bases and J dropped 4 bases, with 8 bases sitting between them. The sequenced sample consisted of PBMCs. This receptor was identified in a woman in her thirties or forties in good health and CMV-seropositive. This chain links TRBV6-5 with TRBJ1-5; the D is unclear. The chain's CDR3 is CASSFSLNQPQHF. CDR3 DNA sequence: TGTGCCAGCAGTTTCTCCCTGAATCAGCCCCAGCATTTT.